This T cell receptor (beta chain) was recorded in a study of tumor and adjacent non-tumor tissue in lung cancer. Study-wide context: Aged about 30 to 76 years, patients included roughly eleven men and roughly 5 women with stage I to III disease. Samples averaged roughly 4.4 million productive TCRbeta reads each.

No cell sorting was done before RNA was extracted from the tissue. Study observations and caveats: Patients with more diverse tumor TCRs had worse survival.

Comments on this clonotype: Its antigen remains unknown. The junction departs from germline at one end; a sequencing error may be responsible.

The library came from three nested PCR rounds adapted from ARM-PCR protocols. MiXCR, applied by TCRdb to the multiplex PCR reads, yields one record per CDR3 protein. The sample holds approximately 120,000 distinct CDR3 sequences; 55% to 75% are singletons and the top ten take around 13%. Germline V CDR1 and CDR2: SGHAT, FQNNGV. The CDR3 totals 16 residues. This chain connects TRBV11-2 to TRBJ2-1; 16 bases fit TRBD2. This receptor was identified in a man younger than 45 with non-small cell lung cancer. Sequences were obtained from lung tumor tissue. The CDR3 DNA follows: TGTGCCAGCAGCGATACAGGGACTAGCGGGAGGGATGATCAGTTCTTC. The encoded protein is CASSDTGTSGRDDQFF.